These 27 T cell receptor beta chains were all obtained from the same sample, sequenced in a study of blood T cell repertoires in COVID-19. Sequenced by immunoSEQ multiplex PCR; TCRdb stores in-frame clones only, minus some. The table lists 300,000 or so clones, approximately 88% of them singletons, with approximately 7.2% in the top ten. Sequencing was carried out using peripheral blood. The receptors shown here come from a woman aged 25 to 45 who had recovered from COVID-19.

The V gene is TRBV20-1, the J gene TRBJ1-1, with TRBD1 as a possible D gene (5 bases). Deletions cut 3 bases from V and 5 bases from J, with 16 bases between. The CDR3 has 14 amino acids. CDR1 and CDR2 from the germline V gene are DFQATT and SNEGSKA (reference sequence). Here the CDR3 DNA reads TGCAGTGCTAGTATGGCCATCCGGGGGACTGAAGCTTTCTTT. Translating gives CSASMAIRGTEAFF.

This chain connects TRBV5-6 to TRBJ2-3, with D possibly matching TRBD2 (5 bases). This CDR3 spans 15 amino acids. The germline V and J ends were trimmed by 3 bases and 6 bases, with 17 bases remaining between them. Germline V gives CDR1 SGHDT, CDR2 YYEEEE. The CDR3 coding sequence is TGTGCCAGCAGCTCAACGGTACTAACTAGGGATACGCAGTATTTT. This gives the protein CASSSTVLTRDTQYF.

In this sample, this clone turned up once. V gene TRBV2 combines with J gene TRBJ2-7; 11 bases agree with TRBD2. Trimming at V came to 7 bases and at J to 2 bases, leaving 7 bases not matched to a gene. Looked up from germline, CDR1 is SNHLY and CDR2 is FYNNEI. CDR3 length: 15 residues. In nucleotides, the CDR3 is TGTGCCAGCAAACTAGCGGGGGCACCTCCCTACGAGCAGTACTTC. Its translation: CASKLAGAPPYEQYF.

The chain uses TRBV10-1 and TRBJ1-6; tentative D call: TRBD1 (6 bases). Germline V gene data show CDR1 as WNHNN and CDR2 as SYGVQD (reference sequence). This CDR3 comprises 14 residues. V gave up 9 bases and J gave up 7 bases, with 16 bases separating them. The CDR3 protein is CASPAGGQNSPLHF. The DNA for the CDR3 is TGCGCCAGTCCCGCGGGGGGGCAAAATTCACCCCTCCACTTT.

The J gene is TRBJ1-1, the V gene TRBV7-6; possible D gene TRBD1, 5 bases. Between the trimmed V and J ends, which lost 2 bases and 1 base, there was a span of 23 bases. The CDR3 runs 19 residues. Germline CDR1 SGHVS, CDR2 FNYEAQ. The CDR3, as DNA: TGTGCCAGCAGCTTAAGGTCCGGGGGGTTTTTCGATAAGAACACTGAAGCTTTCTTT. Translation gives CASSLRSGGFFDKNTEAFF. Combining the CDR3 with reference TRBV7-6 and TRBJ1-1 gives the whole variable domain GAGVSQSPRYKVTKRGQDVALRCDPISGHVSLYWYRQALGQGPEFLTYFNYEAQQDKSGLPNDRFSAERPEGSISTLTIQRTEQRDSAMYRCASSLRSGGFFDKNTEAFFGQGTRLTVV.

Here the CDR3 DNA reads TGTGCCAGCAGCCAAGCACAGGGGCAAGAGACCCAGTACTTC. Translated, it gives CASSQAQGQETQYF. This chain joins TRBV3-1 (or the pseudogene TRBV3-2) and TRBJ2-5; 7 nucleotides match TRBD1. V dropped 1 base and J dropped 2; count of bases not matched to a gene: 1. The CDR3 covers 14 residues. CDR1 and CDR2 (germline): LGHDT, YNNKEL (reference sequence).

This chain connects TRBV7-2 to TRBJ2-7; 7 bases map to TRBD2. There are 14 residues in the CDR3. Trimming cost V 4 bases and J 1 base; bases outside gene matches: 4. Per germline, CDR1 SGHTA and CDR2 FQGNSA. The CDR3 here is CASSYGSGSYEQYF. DNA for the CDR3: TGTGCCAGCAGCTATGGTAGCGGGTCCTACGAGCAGTACTTC.

The V call is TRBV5-8, the J call TRBJ1-4; TRBD1 aligns across 10 bases. V gave up 3 bases and J gave up 5 bases; unmatched junction bases: 13. Germline lookup yields CDR1 SGHTS and CDR2 YDEGEE. This CDR3 is built from 18 residues. Here the CDR3 DNA reads TGTGCCAGCAGCTGGACAGGGGGGACAACAAGGATAAATGAAAAACTGTTTTTT. Translated, it gives CASSWTGGTTRINEKLFF.

This rearrangement joins TRBV7-2 to TRBJ1-4; a weak D match, TRBD1 (6 bases). Trimming left V 3 bases short and J 5 bases short, with 7 bases between. This CDR3 spans 13 amino acids. Germline CDR1 SGHTA, CDR2 FQGNSA. This CDR3 is CASSLDRNEKLFF. In DNA, the CDR3 is TGTGCCAGCAGCTTGGACAGAAATGAAAAACTGTTTTTT.

This clone was seen a single time. This rearrangement joins TRBV28 to TRBJ2-7, with D perhaps matching TRBD2 (7 bases). Germline loops: CDR1 MDHEN, CDR2 SYDVKM. The V gene lost 2 bases and the J gene lost 3 bases, with 11 bases spanning the gap. The CDR3 spans 14 residues. The CDR3 DNA follows: TGTGCCAGCAGTTTAGGGGGGGCCCTCTACGAGCAGTACTTC. Its translation: CASSLGGALYEQYF.

The V call is TRBV9, the J call TRBJ2-2; D ambiguous. There are 13 residues in the CDR3. Germline CDR1 reads SGDLS; CDR2 reads YYNGEE. V was clipped by 0 bases and J by 6 bases, with 6 bases between them. The DNA of the CDR3 is TGTGCCAGCAGCGTAGCACGGTCCGGGGAGCTGTTTTTT. Protein sequence: CASSVARSGELFF.

This chain links TRBV12-3 or TRBV12-4 with TRBJ1-1, with D maybe TRBD1 (5 bases). Trimming cost V 6 bases and J 3 bases, with 11 bases left between them. This CDR3 is built from 13 residues. The CDR3 bases are TGTGCCAGCAGCGAACGCAGGGACACTGAAGCTTTCTTT. Translating gives CASSERRDTEAFF.

The chain recombines TRBV4-2 with TRBJ2-5, with TRBD2 as a possible D gene (6 bases). Trimming stripped 1 base from V and 3 bases from J, with 18 bases between. Germline loops: CDR1 LGHNA, CDR2 YNFKEQ. The CDR3 consists of 17 residues. CDR3 sequence: CASSQGAISAGKETQYF. As DNA, the CDR3 is TGTGCCAGCAGCCAAGGAGCAATTTCGGCGGGGAAAGAGACCCAGTACTTC.

The V gene is TRBV27, the J gene TRBJ1-2; tentative D call: TRBD1 (5 bases). V was trimmed by 6 bases and J by 3 bases, leaving 14 bases between them. The CDR3 is made up of 14 amino acids. Germline CDR1 reads MNHEY; CDR2 reads SMNVEV (reference sequence). In DNA form, the CDR3 reads TGTGCCAGCAGCCGGAAGACACAGGACTATGGCTACACCTTC. Translating gives CASSRKTQDYGYTF.

The chain couples TRBV24-1 to TRBJ2-3, with a weak D call TRBD2 (5 bases). Trimming cost V 2 bases and J 7 bases, with 9 bases left between them. Germline values: CDR1 KGHDR, CDR2 SFDVKD. The CDR3 totals 13 residues. The CDR3: CATSDSLAYTQYF. In nucleotides, the CDR3 is TGTGCCACCAGTGATTCCCTAGCATATACGCAGTATTTT.

The chain couples TRBV5-4 to TRBJ2-2, with TRBD1 as a possible D gene (6 bases). CDR1 is SGHNT, CDR2 YYREEE, per germline (reference sequence). The V gene lost 2 bases and the J gene lost 2 bases, with 10 bases spanning the gap. The CDR3 sequence is 15 residues long. The chain's CDR3 is CASSLLQGNTGELFF. CDR3 nucleotides: TGTGCCAGCAGCTTACTACAGGGAAACACCGGGGAGCTGTTTTTT.

The CDR3 nucleotides are TGCGCCAGCAGCTGGTACCCCGGGCTAGCGGCCGGTCTGGGTGAGCAGTTCTTC. It specifies CASSWYPGLAAGLGEQFF. The chain couples TRBV5-1 to TRBJ2-1; TRBD2 agrees at 7 bases. CDR3 length: 18 residues. The V gene's germline CDR1 is SGHRS and CDR2 YFSETQ. Trimming removed 3 bases from V and 9 bases from J; junction bases left unmatched: 21.

This chain links TRBV19 with TRBJ1-4; D is possibly TRBD1 (5 bases). The CDR3 length is 14 residues. Trimming took off 5 bases at V and 9 bases at J, with 16 bases between the two ends. CDR1 is LNHDA and CDR2 is SQIVND in the germline V gene (reference sequence). The CDR3 nucleotides are TGTGCCAGTAGTTCCGGGCAGGGAGGACAAAAACTGTTTTTT. Amino acid sequence: CASSSGQGGQKLFF.

In this sample, this clone turned up a few times. The rearrangement uses TRBV7-6 and TRBJ1-5, with D hard to call. The CDR3 consists of 13 residues. V was cut by 2 bases and J by 5 bases, with 7 bases left in between. Germline V lookup: CDR1 SGHVS, CDR2 FNYEAQ. This chain's CDR3 is CASSLQSDQPQHF. DNA for the CDR3: TGTGCCAGCAGCTTACAATCAGATCAGCCCCAGCATTTT.

J is TRBJ2-5 and V is TRBV20-1; unclear D gene. This CDR3 comprises 11 residues. Germline V gives CDR1 DFQATT, CDR2 SNEGSKA (reference sequence). The CDR3 region is CSPIAGETQYF. The CDR3 DNA reads as TGCAGCCCCATAGCTGGTGAGACCCAGTACTTC.

The genes are TRBV4-1 and TRBJ2-7; 7 bases match TRBD1. This CDR3 region has 16 residues. Germline V gene sequence: CDR1 MGHRA, CDR2 YSYEKL. Losses at the gene ends were 0 bases for V and 6 bases for J; bases not matched to a gene: 11. The CDR3 protein is CASSQDTLITGVEQYF. DNA for the CDR3: TGCGCCAGCAGCCAAGATACCCTAATCACAGGGGTCGAGCAGTACTTC.

The rearrangement links TRBV24-1 to TRBJ1-1; D uncertain. The V end lost 9 bases, the J end lost 7 bases, and 17 bases lay between the germline ends. The length of the CDR3 is 13 residues. Per the germline V gene, CDR1 is KGHDR and CDR2 is SFDVKD. The chain's CDR3 is CATEHEADGEAFF. As DNA, the CDR3 is TGTGCCACCGAACATGAGGCAGATGGTGAAGCTTTCTTT.

This clone occurred once. Other DNA sequences in the sample encode the same CDR3. The V and J genes are TRBV14 and TRBJ2-7, with 7 bases aligning to TRBD1. CDR1 SGHDN and CDR2 FVKESK come from the germline V gene. J lost 9 bases, V lost 4 bases, and 12 bases had no gene match. CDR3 length: 14 residues. This chain's CDR3 is CASSRTGEGGGQYF. CDR3 sequence (DNA): TGTGCCAGCAGCCGGACAGGAGAAGGAGGAGGGCAGTACTTC.

The chain uses TRBV10-3 and TRBJ2-3; TRBD1 matches at 12 bases. Per the germline V gene, CDR1 is ENHRY and CDR2 is SYGVKD. There are 15 residues in the CDR3. Unmatched junction bases numbered 5, after V lost 4 bases and J lost 6 bases. CDR3 nucleotides: TGTGCCATCAGTGGAGGGACAGGGGGCCGGGATACGCAGTATTTT. It specifies CAISGGTGGRDTQYF.

V and J are TRBV5-1 and TRBJ1-6; the match to TRBD1 covers 7 bases. The germline CDR1 and CDR2 sequences are SGHRS and YFSETQ. V trimming: 4 bases; J trimming: 10 bases; junction bases outside the gene matches: 17. This CDR3 spans 17 amino acids. CDR3 amino acids: CASSPKNISRGDSPLHF. In DNA form, the CDR3 reads TGCGCCAGCAGCCCCAAAAATATCAGCAGGGGGGACTCACCCCTCCACTTT.

The chain couples TRBV29-1 to TRBJ2-3, with 9 nucleotides matching TRBD1. CDR3 length: 16 amino acids. Germline V lookup: CDR1 SQVTM, CDR2 ANQGSEA. J was trimmed by 2 bases and V by 6 bases; bases with no gene match: 12. This chain's CDR3 is CSVRAGTGSTTDTQYF. As DNA, the CDR3 is TGCAGCGTCCGGGCCGGGACAGGGAGTACCACAGATACGCAGTATTTT.

The chain is built from TRBV7-3 and TRBJ2-5; D possibly corresponds to TRBD2 (5 bases). The length of the CDR3 is 13 residues. V lost 6 bases and J lost 5, with 13 bases in between. Per the germline V gene, CDR1 is SGHTA and CDR2 is FQGTGA. CDR3 loop: CASSRSEGETQYF. In nucleotides, the CDR3 is TGTGCCAGCAGTAGGAGCGAGGGCGAGACCCAGTACTTC.